The 29 T cell receptor beta chains below were found in one sample sequenced in a study of blood T cell dynamics during melanoma immunotherapy. Time point indicated: pre-treatment baseline. Produced via immunoSEQ multiplex PCR; TCRdb's table is partial and in-frame only. Of some 10,000 clones listed, 84% are singletons. The starting material was blood, obtained from a patient treated with checkpoint blockade. These receptors all stem from a human donor with melanoma.

J is TRBJ2-2 and V is TRBV16, with 8 bases aligning to TRBD2. CDR1 and CDR2 (germline): KGHSY, FQNENV. Trimming removed 6 bases from V and 1 base from J; junction bases left unmatched: 7. The CDR3 is 16 amino acids. The DNA of the CDR3 is TGTGCCAGCAGTCCCCGCGGGGGGCTGAACACCGGGGAGCTGTTTTTT. This translates into CASSPRGGLNTGELFF.

This chain connects TRBV6-5 to TRBJ1-1; no firm D call. Germline values: CDR1 MNHEY, CDR2 SVGAGI. This CDR3 has 15 residues. V lost 4 bases to trimming and J lost 3 bases, with 15 bases between them. CDR3 in DNA: TGTGCCAGCAGTTCCCCGGCCGCCCGGGACACTGAAGCTTTCTTT. Its protein is CASSSPAARDTEAFF.

The rearrangement uses TRBV11-3 and TRBJ2-5; D uncertain. Trimming shortened V by 0 bases and J by 5 bases, and 7 bases separated the two germline ends. CDR3 length: 13 amino acids. Germline CDR1 and CDR2: SGHNT and YENEEA. The DNA for the CDR3 is TGTGCCAGCAGCTTAGACGGCGAGGAGACCCAGTACTTC. Amino acid sequence: CASSLDGEETQYF.

The chain carries TRBV11-3 and TRBJ2-1; D is ambiguous. Germline CDR1 is SGHNT and CDR2 is YENEEA. Trimming took 4 bases from V and 4 from J, leaving 8 bases between them. The CDR3 length is 13 residues. The CDR3 bases are TGTGCCAGCAGCTCGTCCCAATACAATGAGCAGTTCTTC. It specifies CASSSSQYNEQFF.

The chain has TRBV5-8 and TRBJ2-7; the D is unclear. The V gene's germline CDR1 is SGHTS and CDR2 YDEGEE. CDR3 length equals 15 residues. The V end was cut by 6 bases, the J end by 2 bases, with 18 bases between. CDR3 nucleotide sequence: TGTGCCAGCACCACTGGGGTGGGCATCGCCTACGAGCAGTACTTC. Translated: CASTTGVGIAYEQYF.

V gene TRBV5-6 combines with J gene TRBJ2-1; 10 bases match TRBD2. CDR1 and CDR2 from the germline V gene are SGHDT and YYEEEE. With V trimmed by 1 base and J by 10 bases, 8 bases remained unmatched. This CDR3 has 15 amino acids. The CDR3 sequence: CASSLRVAGGEEQFF. In nucleotides, the CDR3 is TGTGCCAGCAGCTTGAGAGTAGCGGGGGGCGAGGAGCAGTTCTTC.

V usage is TRBV2 and J usage is TRBJ2-3, with 8 bases matching TRBD2. Trimming took 5 bases from V and 8 from J; bases not matched to a gene: 0. The CDR3 has 11 amino acids. Germline V gene data show CDR1 as SNHLY and CDR2 as FYNNEI. The CDR3 region is CASSSGSTQYF. CDR3 in DNA: TGTGCCAGCAGTAGCGGGAGTACGCAGTATTTT.

The table lists this clone with a few counts. This chain joins TRBV11-3 and TRBJ1-3; D is unclear. The CDR3 is 16 amino acids. Germline V gives CDR1 SGHNT, CDR2 YENEEA. Trimming stripped 0 bases from V and 0 bases from J, with 9 bases between. CDR3 sequence: CASSLDSGNSGNTIYF. CDR3 nucleotides: TGTGCCAGCAGCTTAGATTCCGGAAACTCTGGAAACACCATATATTTT.

The CDR3 here is CAGTPLASNTGELFF. The CDR3 DNA reads TGTGCCGGCACACCACTAGCGTCGAACACCGGGGAGCTGTTTTTT. The rearrangement joins TRBV11-3 to TRBJ2-2; TRBD2 agrees at 7 bases. Trimming took 11 bases from V and 0 from J; bases not matched to a gene: 9. CDR3 length: 15 residues. Germline CDR1 is SGHNT and CDR2 is YENEEA.

The chain employs TRBV19 and TRBJ2-1, with D tentatively TRBD2 (6 bases). Germline assignment: CDR1 LNHDA and CDR2 SQIVND (reference sequence). This CDR3 region has 14 residues. V gave up 3 bases and J gave up 8 bases, with 14 bases separating them. The CDR3 protein is CASSISGAFDEQFF. In nucleotides, the CDR3 is TGTGCCAGTAGTATTAGCGGCGCCTTCGATGAGCAGTTCTTC.

The chain couples TRBV11-2 to TRBJ1-2; 8 nucleotides line up with TRBD1. The CDR3 extends over 15 amino acids. The trim removed 2 bases at V and 3 bases at J, leaving 5 bases unmatched. Germline CDR1 and CDR2: SGHAT and FQNNGV. This CDR3 reads CASSLQGAGDYGYTF. The CDR3 DNA is TGTGCCAGCAGCTTACAGGGGGCGGGTGACTATGGCTACACCTTC. Using reference TRBV11-2 and TRBJ1-2 for the parts outside the CDR3, the full variable domain is EAGVAQSPRYKIIEKRQSVAFWCNPISGHATLYWYQQILGQGPKLLIQFQNNGVVDDSQLPKDRFSAERLKGVDSTLKIQPAKLEDSAVYLCASSLQGAGDYGYTFGSGTRLTVV.

This chain connects TRBV2 to TRBJ1-5; possibly TRBD1 for D (6 bases). The CDR3 length is 14 residues. Per the germline V gene, CDR1 is SNHLY and CDR2 is FYNNEI. V was cut by 4 bases and J by 7 bases, with 14 bases left in between. Here the CDR3 reads CASSGQVGRQPQHF. The CDR3 DNA reads TGTGCCAGCAGTGGACAGGTCGGAAGACAGCCCCAGCATTTT.

The rearrangement links TRBV4-3 to TRBJ1-2, with TRBD1 as a possible D gene (5 bases). V was cut by 2 bases and J by 6 bases, with 7 bases left in between. The length of the CDR3 is 12 residues. Germline V gene sequence: CDR1 LGHNA, CDR2 YSLEER. The CDR3 sequence is CASSQQGHGYTF. The CDR3 DNA reads TGCGCCAGCAGCCAACAGGGCCATGGCTACACCTTC.

This chain uses TRBV11-3 with TRBJ2-3; D could derive from TRBD1 or TRBD2 (5 bases each). Germline V gene sequence: CDR1 SGHNT, CDR2 YENEEA. With 5 bases removed from V and 2 bases from J, the gap between germline ends came to 11 bases. This CDR3 is 14 amino acids long. Here the CDR3 reads CASSAGAITDTQYF. The CDR3, as DNA: TGTGCCAGCAGCGCCGGGGCTATCACAGATACGCAGTATTTT.

Details on this clone: Other DNA sequences in this sample translate to the same CDR3. The V call is TRBV11-2, the J call TRBJ1-4; 8 nucleotides line up with TRBD1. The CDR3 spans 14 residues. Germline V gene sequence: CDR1 SGHAT, CDR2 FQNNGV. V shed 1 base, J shed 5 bases, and the junction held 0 bases outside the gene matches. CDR3 loop: CASSLGTGNEKLFF. CDR3 sequence (DNA): TGTGCCAGCAGCTTAGGGACAGGGAATGAAAAACTGTTTTTT. The full variable domain, its missing parts supplied by reference TRBV11-2 and TRBJ1-4, is EAGVAQSPRYKIIEKRQSVAFWCNPISGHATLYWYQQILGQGPKLLIQFQNNGVVDDSQLPKDRFSAERLKGVDSTLKIQPAKLEDSAVYLCASSLGTGNEKLFFGSGTQLSVL.

The rearrangement uses TRBV7-6 and TRBJ1-4, with a weak D call TRBD1 (5 bases). The CDR3 covers 15 residues. The V end lost 3 bases, the J end lost 8 bases, and 16 bases lay between the germline ends. Germline CDR1 and CDR2: SGHVS and FNYEAQ. The DNA of the CDR3 is TGTGCCAGCAGCTTGTCCGGGACCCGGCAGGAAAAACTGTTTTTT. This gives the protein CASSLSGTRQEKLFF.

V gene TRBV4-3 combines with J gene TRBJ2-5; possibly TRBD2 for D (7 bases). Between the trimmed V and J ends, which lost 1 base and 7 bases, there was a span of 13 bases. The CDR3 sequence is 14 residues long. CDR1 and CDR2 from the germline V gene are LGHNA and YSLEER. This chain's CDR3 is CASSQGLGGVTQYF. CDR3 in DNA: TGCGCCAGCAGCCAAGGACTAGGGGGGGTGACCCAGTACTTC.

The V call is TRBV7-9, the J call TRBJ1-2; no firm D call. In germline, CDR1 is SEHNR, CDR2 FQNEAQ (reference sequence). CDR3 length equals 12 residues. Trimming left V 7 bases short and J 7 bases short, with 13 bases between. CDR3 protein: CASTPPGGGYTF. In nucleotides, the CDR3 is TGTGCCAGCACCCCACCCGGTGGTGGCTACACCTTC.

The chain is built from TRBV7-9 and TRBJ1-4; 11 bases map to TRBD1. The CDR3 consists of 15 residues. V gave up 5 bases and J gave up 8 bases; unmatched junction bases: 7. CDR1 and CDR2 from the germline V gene are SEHNR and FQNEAQ (reference sequence). The CDR3 nucleotides are TGTGCCAGCAGCCCCGGACAGGGGGCTCGAGAAAAACTGTTTTTT. It yields the protein CASSPGQGAREKLFF.

The CDR3 sequence is CASSVRTGPNYGYTF. The CDR3 nucleotides are TGTGCCAGCAGCGTTCGGACAGGACCAAACTATGGCTACACCTTC. The J gene is TRBJ1-2, the V gene TRBV9; 7 bases are shared with TRBD1. The junction had 6 bases not matched to a gene; V was cut back by 2 bases and J by 2 bases. The CDR3 totals 15 residues. From germline, CDR1 is SGDLS and CDR2 YYNGEE.

The rearrangement joins TRBV11-3 to TRBJ2-1, with 13 bases lining up with TRBD2. Germline-derived CDR1 and CDR2 are SGHNT and YENEEA. After removal of 5 bases from V and 10 bases from J, the junction contained 14 bases not matched to a gene. CDR3 size: 17 residues. CDR3 amino acids: CASSPPSLAGGAGEQFF. CDR3 nucleotide sequence: TGTGCCAGCAGCCCACCATCACTAGCGGGGGGGGCAGGGGAGCAGTTCTTC.

This clone was observed a few times. The V call is TRBV7-2, the J call TRBJ1-2; the match to TRBD1 covers 8 bases. The CDR3 is 14 residues long. Losses at the gene ends were 5 bases for V and 7 bases for J; bases not matched to a gene: 9. CDR1 SGHTA and CDR2 FQGNSA come from the germline V gene. The CDR3 DNA sequence: TGTGCCAGCAGCCCTCAGGGGGCTCTTACTGGCTACACCTTC. Translating it yields CASSPQGALTGYTF.

This rearrangement joins TRBV28 to TRBJ1-1; TRBD1 matches 8 bases. CDR1 is MDHEN and CDR2 is SYDVKM in the germline V gene. There are 15 residues in the CDR3. With V trimmed by 6 bases and J by 1 base, 7 bases remained unmatched. CDR3 sequence (DNA): TGTGCCAGCAGACCTACCAGGGGGCCGAACACTGAAGCTTTCTTT. This gives the protein CASRPTRGPNTEAFF.

This chain joins TRBV6-6 and TRBJ2-7; 9 nucleotides line up with TRBD1. Germline V lookup: CDR1 MNHNY, CDR2 SVGAGI (reference sequence). The CDR3 consists of 14 residues. The J segment lost 2 bases and the V segment lost 7 bases, leaving 6 bases of the junction unmatched. For the CDR3, the DNA is TGTGCCAGCACTATACAGGGGGCGACCTACGAGCAGTACTTC. Amino acids: CASTIQGATYEQYF.

This chain uses TRBV7-8 with TRBJ1-1; D is possibly TRBD1 (6 bases). This CDR3 spans 15 amino acids. Trimming cost V 0 bases and J 1 base, with 9 bases left between them. Germline-derived CDR1 and CDR2 are SGHVS and FQNEAQ. The CDR3 DNA is TGTGCCAGCAGCTTAGCGCTGGGGGCGAACACTGAAGCTTTCTTT. It is translated as CASSLALGANTEAFF.

The CDR3 region is CASPNPGELFF. In DNA, the CDR3 is TGTGCCAGCCCCAACCCAGGGGAACTGTTTTTT. The V gene is TRBV6-5, the J gene TRBJ1-4; maybe TRBD1 (6 bases). Trimming left V 8 bases short and J 12 bases short, with 13 bases between. The CDR3 length is 11 residues. CDR1 is MNHEY and CDR2 is SVGAGI in the germline V gene.

As regards this clone: Different DNA sequences within this sample yield the same CDR3. The J gene is TRBJ2-5, the V gene TRBV7-2, with a possible D match to TRBD2 (6 bases). The CDR3 has 13 amino acids. The ends were cut back, 3 bases at V and 4 bases at J, with 9 bases in the middle. Germline V gene sequence: CDR1 SGHTA, CDR2 FQGNSA. In DNA, the CDR3 is TGTGCCAGCAGCTTCACCGGGGGAGAGACCCAGTACTTC. As protein: CASSFTGGETQYF.

This clone was recorded only once. The J gene is TRBJ1-6, the V gene TRBV7-2, with a possible D match to TRBD1 (6 bases). Germline V gene sequence: CDR1 SGHTA, CDR2 FQGNSA. The length of the CDR3 is 14 residues. Trimming shortened V by 1 base and J by 10 bases, and 11 bases separated the two germline ends. The DNA of the CDR3 is TGTGCCAGCAGCTTAGGGGCAGGGGTATCACCCCTCCACTTT. Translating it yields CASSLGAGVSPLHF. Combining the CDR3 with reference TRBV7-2 and TRBJ1-6 gives the whole variable domain GAGVSQSPSNKVTEKGKDVELRCDPISGHTALYWYRQSLGQGLEFLIYFQGNSAPDKSGLPSDRFSAERTGGSVSTLTIQRTQQEDSAVYLCASSLGAGVSPLHFGNGTRLTVT.

The V call is TRBV27, the J call TRBJ1-6, with D tentatively TRBD1 (5 bases). Germline lookup yields CDR1 MNHEY and CDR2 SMNVEV (reference sequence). CDR3 length equals 16 residues. V was clipped by 0 bases and J by 6 bases, with 12 bases between them. CDR3 sequence (DNA): TGTGCCAGCAGTTTATCGATCGGGGCGATTAATTCACCCCTCCACTTT. It yields the protein CASSLSIGAINSPLHF.